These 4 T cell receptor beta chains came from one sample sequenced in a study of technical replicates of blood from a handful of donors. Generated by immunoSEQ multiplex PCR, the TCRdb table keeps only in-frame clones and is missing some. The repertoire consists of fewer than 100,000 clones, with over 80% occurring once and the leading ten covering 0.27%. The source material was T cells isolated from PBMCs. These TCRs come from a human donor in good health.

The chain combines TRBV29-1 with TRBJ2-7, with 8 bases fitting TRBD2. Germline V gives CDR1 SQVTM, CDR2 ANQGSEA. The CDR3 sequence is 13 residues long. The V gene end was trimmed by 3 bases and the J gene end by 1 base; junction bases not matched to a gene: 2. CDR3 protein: CSVELAGSYEQYF. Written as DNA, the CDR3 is TGCAGCGTTGAGTTAGCGGGGTCCTACGAGCAGTACTTC.

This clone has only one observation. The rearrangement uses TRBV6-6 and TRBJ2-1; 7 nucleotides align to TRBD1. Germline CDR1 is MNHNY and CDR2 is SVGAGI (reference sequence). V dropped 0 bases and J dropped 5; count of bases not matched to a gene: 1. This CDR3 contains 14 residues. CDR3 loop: CASSYSGQDNEQFF. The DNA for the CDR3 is TGTGCCAGCAGTTACTCCGGACAGGACAATGAGCAGTTCTTC.

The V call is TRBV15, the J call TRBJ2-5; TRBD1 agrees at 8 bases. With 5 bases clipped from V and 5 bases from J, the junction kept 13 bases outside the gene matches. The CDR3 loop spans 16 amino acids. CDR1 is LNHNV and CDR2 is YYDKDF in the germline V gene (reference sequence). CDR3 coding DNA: TGTGCCACCAGCCGAACAGTTCAGGGGGCGGGGGAGACCCAGTACTTC. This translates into CATSRTVQGAGETQYF.

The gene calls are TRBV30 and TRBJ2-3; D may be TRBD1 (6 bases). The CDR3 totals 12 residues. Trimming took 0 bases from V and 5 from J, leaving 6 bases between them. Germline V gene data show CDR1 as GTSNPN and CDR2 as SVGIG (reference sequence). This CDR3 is CAWSVGGDTQYF. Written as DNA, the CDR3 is TGTGCCTGGAGTGTAGGGGGAGATACGCAGTATTTT.